These 4 T cell receptor beta chains were all obtained from the same sample, sequenced in a study of shared clonotypes between healthy human individuals. Profiled with immunoSEQ multiplex PCR; TCRdb holds only in-frame clones, not every one. This sample has some 2,000,000 clones, with almost 96% found just once. The sequenced sample consisted of naive CD4+ T cells sorted from blood. Noted subset: CD45RA+ positively selected. These receptors came from a man between 18 and 29 years old in good health.

The rearrangement joins TRBV6-5 to TRBJ2-7, with 9 positions matching TRBD2. CDR1 MNHEY and CDR2 SVGAGI come from the germline V gene. The CDR3 sequence is 16 residues long. Trimming cost V 3 bases and J 4 bases; bases outside gene matches: 10. The CDR3 nucleotides read TGTGCCAGCAGTTATTCTCAAGCGGGGGGTCTTTACGAGCAGTACTTC. This codes for CASSYSQAGGLYEQYF.

In nucleotides, the CDR3 is TGTGCCAGCAGCTTAGTGATGGGCGTCTCTGGGGCCAACGTCCTGACTTTC. Its translation: CASSLVMGVSGANVLTF. The chain has TRBV7-2 and TRBJ2-6; no reliable D call. The V gene lost 1 base and the J gene lost 0 bases, with 10 bases spanning the gap. The CDR3 runs 17 residues. CDR1 and CDR2 from the germline V gene are SGHTA and FQGNSA.

The chain employs TRBV7-3 and TRBJ2-3, with D perhaps given as TRBD1 or TRBD2 (5 bases each). Trimming took off 4 bases at V and 0 bases at J, with 5 bases between the two ends. Germline V gene lookup returns CDR1 SGHTA and CDR2 FQGTGA. This CDR3 has 13 amino acids. The chain's CDR3 is CASSWGSTDTQYF. CDR3 nucleotides: TGTGCCAGCAGCTGGGGGAGCACAGATACGCAGTATTTT.

The chain combines TRBV18 with TRBJ2-7; a possible D gene is TRBD1 (6 bases). V shed 6 bases and J shed 4 bases, with 19 bases lying between them. CDR1 KGHSH and CDR2 LQKENI come from the germline V gene. The CDR3 has 15 amino acids. The DNA for the CDR3 is TGTGCCAGCTCGCACAGGGAAGTAGGTGTTTACGAGCAGTACTTC. Amino acid sequence: CASSHREVGVYEQYF.